The rows below give T cell receptor beta chains drawn from one sample of a study of shared clonotypes between healthy human individuals. Method: immunoSEQ multiplex PCR; TCRdb's copy keeps in-frame clones and lacks some. This sample has roughly 2,300,000 clones; around 92% occur once, and the top ten carry roughly 0.34%. The source material was naive CD4+ T cells from PBMCs. These receptor sequences come from a man between 18 and 29 years old in good health. Some clones in this sample may be carry-over from other donors' samples. Each CDR3 is given without its conserved first and last residue.

v_call,cdr3_aa
TRBV28,ASSSGPPREKLF
TRBV28,ASSWSTGIMAEAF
TRBV6-5,ASRTGGVTNYGYT
TRBV11-3,ASSLDGGTQY
TRBV18,ASSPTGQGAGANVLT
TRBV5-6,ASRTEGTDTQY
TRBV19,ASTIIQGFGYGYT
TRBV28,ASRPPGAFVQY
TRBV28,ASKVGGAATNEKLF
TRBV11-3,ASSFSGRSPDTQY
TRBV7-9,ASSLGDRSSNEQF
TRBV28,ASSFLIGASWGLGNTIY
TRBV7-2,ASSLVGSRYT
TRBV9,ASSVRPQVSEAF
TRBV23-1,ASSKRVRKLADSYNEQF
TRBV28,ASSLSVVKQPQH
TRBV30,ALYLAESSYNEQF
TRBV28,ASSRTYGYT
TRBV5-1,ASSLRTVGEQY
TRBV7-2,ASSLRAGRPSGRRHEQY
TRBV29-1,SVAGTGEEKLF
TRBV7-9,ASSPGRAYGYT
TRBV6-6,ASSYQGSTYEQY
TRBV11-2,ASSRTGTGSYEQY
TRBV7-2,ASSSLTDRVTDTQY
TRBV5-1,ASSPGLAGEQY
TRBV10-1,ASLLLIQIGERGNQPQH
TRBV7-9,ASSLGQWEKLF
TRBV19,ASSGLGTSGRNEQF
TRBV6-5,ASSSLAGDYNEQF
TRBV28,ASSLPQLNTEAF
TRBV4-1,ASNPGVAGGGLTGELF
TRBV7-3,ASSPAPSGTYEQY
TRBV7-3,ASSSQGGTGELF
TRBV7-2,ASSLNRRKQY
TRBV25-1,ASSDTKGGDTEAF
TRBV5-6,ASSRDRGEETQY
TRBV5-1,ASSATGVGIHEQY
TRBV28,ASSPTGATNEKLF
TRBV27,ASQRGGPPNEKLF
TRBV2,ASSGGQGYT
TRBV6-5,ASSQGTGGYGYT
TRBV18,ASSLTSGSNDEQY
TRBV5-1,ASSFPGEDTQY
TRBV11-1,ASRGSGTEAF
TRBV5-5,ASSLQAGEKLF
TRBV7-9,ASRGMLSTDTQY
TRBV2,ASSDQGNGYT
TRBV2,ASSSKTPARGEQY
TRBV4-1,ASSQDKSRHEKLF
TRBV28,ASSLLDSQTQY
TRBV7-9,ASSPLLWGQNEKLF
TRBV7-2,ASSPHNEQY
TRBV14,ASSQFGWGKNTEAF
TRBV7-3,ASSLERFTDTQY
TRBV23-1,ARLTSGRAQY
TRBV30,AWSVKGTGNTIY
TRBV5-1,ASSLERGIGEKLF
TRBV15,ATSMGGRPTEAF
TRBV25-1,ASSEASGRAFNEQF